Sequencing of this T cell receptor beta chain was carried out in a study of blood T cell repertoires in COVID-19. Turning to the study itself: COVID-19 samples, acute and convalescent, were from the United States, Italy and Spain.

CDR3 length: 19 residues. Between the trimmed V and J ends, which lost 5 bases and 4 bases, there was a span of 27 bases. Germline CDR1 and CDR2: SGHVS and FNYEAQ. In the original workflow: Amplification with reference gene primers provided the estimates of nucleated cell counts. TCRdb's copy holds only in-frame clones and misses some; the assay was immunoSEQ multiplex PCR. V, J and clone size derive from that table, while D and trimming were established from the DNA sequence. The sample includes 350,000 to 450,000 clones, about 89% of them seen just once. Participants' reported clinical history set cohort assignment. It was within 2 weeks before study entry that exposed participants met a COVID-19 case.

The sequenced sample was PBMCs or T cells enriched from blood (not recorded which). The clonotype was recovered from a woman aged 40 to 49 who had been exposed to COVID-19. V and J are TRBV7-6 and TRBJ2-1; TRBD2 is a possible D gene (6 bases). CDR3 nucleotides: TGTGCCAGCAGCCATCCAACTGCTGGGACCGGGACTGATTACAATGAGCAGTTCTTC. It codes for CASSHPTAGTGTDYNEQFF. The full variable domain, completed using reference TRBV7-6 and TRBJ2-1, is GAGVSQSPRYKVTKRGQDVALRCDPISGHVSLYWYRQALGQGPEFLTYFNYEAQQDKSGLPNDRFSAERPEGSISTLTIQRTEQRDSAMYRCASSHPTAGTGTDYNEQFFGPGTRLTVL.